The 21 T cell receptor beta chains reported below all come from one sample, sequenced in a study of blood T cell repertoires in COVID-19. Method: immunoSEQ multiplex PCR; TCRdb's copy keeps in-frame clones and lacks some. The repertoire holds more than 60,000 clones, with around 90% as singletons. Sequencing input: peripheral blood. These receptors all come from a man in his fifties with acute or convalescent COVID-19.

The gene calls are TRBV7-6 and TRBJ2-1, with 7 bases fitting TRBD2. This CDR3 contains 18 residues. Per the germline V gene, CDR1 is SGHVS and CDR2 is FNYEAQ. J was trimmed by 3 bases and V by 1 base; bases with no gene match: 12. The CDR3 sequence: CASSLEGRADFRYNEQFF. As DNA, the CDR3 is TGTGCCAGCAGCTTAGAAGGGAGGGCGGACTTCCGCTACAATGAGCAGTTCTTC. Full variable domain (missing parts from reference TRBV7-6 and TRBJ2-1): GAGVSQSPRYKVTKRGQDVALRCDPISGHVSLYWYRQALGQGPEFLTYFNYEAQQDKSGLPNDRFSAERPEGSISTLTIQRTEQRDSAMYRCASSLEGRADFRYNEQFFGPGTRLTVL.

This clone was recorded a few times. CDR3 loop: CASSLAPDRVYSPLHF. The CDR3 nucleotides are TGTGCCAGCAGCTTGGCCCCGGACAGGGTATACTCACCCCTCCACTTT. The chain carries TRBV5-4 and TRBJ1-6; 8 bases fit TRBD1. Germline trimming cut 0 bases from V and 10 bases from J; bases unmatched to any gene: 9. This CDR3 comprises 16 residues. CDR1 is SGHNT and CDR2 is YYREEE in the germline V gene (reference sequence).

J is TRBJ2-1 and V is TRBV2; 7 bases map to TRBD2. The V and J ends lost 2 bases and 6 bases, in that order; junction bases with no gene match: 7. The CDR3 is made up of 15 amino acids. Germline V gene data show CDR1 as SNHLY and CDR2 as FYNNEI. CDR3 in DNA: TGTGCCAGCAGTGAAAGGTGGGGCGGGAGCAATGAGCAGTTCTTC. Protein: CASSERWGGSNEQFF.

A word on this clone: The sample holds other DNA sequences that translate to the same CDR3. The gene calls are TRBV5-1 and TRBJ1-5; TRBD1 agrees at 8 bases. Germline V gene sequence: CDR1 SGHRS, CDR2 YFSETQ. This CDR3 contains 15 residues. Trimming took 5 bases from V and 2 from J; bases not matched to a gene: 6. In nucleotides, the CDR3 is TGCGCCAGCAGTCCAGGGGGCTCGGGCAATCAGCCCCAGCATTTT. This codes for CASSPGGSGNQPQHF. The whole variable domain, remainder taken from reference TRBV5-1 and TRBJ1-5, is KAGVTQTPRYLIKTRGQQVTLSCSPISGHRSVSWYQQTPGQGLQFLFEYFSETQRNKGNFPGRFSGRQFSNSRSEMNVSTLELGDSALYLCASSPGGSGNQPQHFGDGTRLSIL.

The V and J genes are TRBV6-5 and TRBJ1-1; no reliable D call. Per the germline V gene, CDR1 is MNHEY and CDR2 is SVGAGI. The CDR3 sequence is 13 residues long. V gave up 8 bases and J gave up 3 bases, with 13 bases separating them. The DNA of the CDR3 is TGTGCCAGCTCGCCAGACACTTACACTGAAGCTTTCTTT. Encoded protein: CASSPDTYTEAFF.

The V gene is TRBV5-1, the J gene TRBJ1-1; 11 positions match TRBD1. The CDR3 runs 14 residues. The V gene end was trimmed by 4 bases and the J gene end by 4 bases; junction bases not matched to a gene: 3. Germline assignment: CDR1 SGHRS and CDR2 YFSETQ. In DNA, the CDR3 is TGCGCCAGCAGCCCAGGACAGGGGGCCACTGAAGCTTTCTTT. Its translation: CASSPGQGATEAFF.

This CDR3 reads CASSPYPPRTSGRAHNEQFF. DNA for the CDR3: TGTGCCAGCTCACCCTACCCGCCGCGAACTAGCGGGAGGGCCCATAATGAGCAGTTCTTC. The chain couples TRBV18 to TRBJ2-1; TRBD2 matches at 13 bases. The CDR3 sequence is 20 residues long. The J segment lost 7 bases and the V segment lost 3 bases, leaving 18 bases of the junction unmatched. CDR1 and CDR2 from the germline V gene are KGHSH and LQKENI. The whole variable domain, remainder taken from reference TRBV18 and TRBJ2-1, is NAGVMQNPRHLVRRRGQEARLRCSPMKGHSHVYWYRQLPEEGLKFMVYLQKENIIDESGMPKERFSAEFPKEGPSILRIQQVVRGDSAAYFCASSPYPPRTSGRAHNEQFFGPGTRLTVL.

The CDR3: CAWEGGQAAYTF. The CDR3 DNA is TGTGCCTGGGAAGGGGGCCAAGCGGCCTACACCTTC. The gene calls are TRBV30 and TRBJ1-2; 7 nucleotides match TRBD1. Germline V gene sequence: CDR1 GTSNPN, CDR2 SVGIG (reference sequence). The V and J ends lost 5 bases and 10 bases, in that order; junction bases with no gene match: 10. The CDR3 extends over 12 amino acids.

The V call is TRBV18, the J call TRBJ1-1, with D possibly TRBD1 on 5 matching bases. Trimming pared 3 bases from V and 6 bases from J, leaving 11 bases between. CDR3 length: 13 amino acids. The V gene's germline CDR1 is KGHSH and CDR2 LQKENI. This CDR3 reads CASSPPGSAEAFF. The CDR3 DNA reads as TGTGCCAGCTCACCGCCAGGGTCGGCTGAAGCTTTCTTT.

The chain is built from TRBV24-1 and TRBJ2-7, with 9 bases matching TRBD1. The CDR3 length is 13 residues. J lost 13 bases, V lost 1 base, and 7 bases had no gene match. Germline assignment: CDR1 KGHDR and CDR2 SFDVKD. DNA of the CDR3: TGTGCCACCAGTGATTTCTCCGGACAGGGGTTTTACTTC. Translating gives CATSDFSGQGFYF.

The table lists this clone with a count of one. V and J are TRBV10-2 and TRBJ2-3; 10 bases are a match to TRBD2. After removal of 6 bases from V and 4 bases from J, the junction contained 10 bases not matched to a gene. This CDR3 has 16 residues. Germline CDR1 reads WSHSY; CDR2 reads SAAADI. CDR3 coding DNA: TGCGCCAGCAGGGACCAACTAGCGGGACGGGCAGATACGCAGTATTTT. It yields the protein CASRDQLAGRADTQYF.

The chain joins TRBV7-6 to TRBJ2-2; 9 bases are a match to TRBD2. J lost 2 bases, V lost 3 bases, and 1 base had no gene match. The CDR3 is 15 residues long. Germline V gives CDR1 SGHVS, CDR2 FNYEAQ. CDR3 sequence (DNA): TGTGCCAGCAGCTTCCTAGCGGGAAACACCGGGGAGCTGTTTTTT. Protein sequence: CASSFLAGNTGELFF. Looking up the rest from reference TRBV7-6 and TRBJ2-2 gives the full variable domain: GAGVSQSPRYKVTKRGQDVALRCDPISGHVSLYWYRQALGQGPEFLTYFNYEAQQDKSGLPNDRFSAERPEGSISTLTIQRTEQRDSAMYRCASSFLAGNTGELFFGEGSRLTVL.

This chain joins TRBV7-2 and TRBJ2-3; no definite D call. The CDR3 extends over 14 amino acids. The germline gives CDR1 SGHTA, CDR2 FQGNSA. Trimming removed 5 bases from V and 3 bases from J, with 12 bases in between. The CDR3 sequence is CASSIPPRTDTQYF. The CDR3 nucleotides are TGTGCCAGCAGCATTCCGCCGAGAACAGATACGCAGTATTTT.

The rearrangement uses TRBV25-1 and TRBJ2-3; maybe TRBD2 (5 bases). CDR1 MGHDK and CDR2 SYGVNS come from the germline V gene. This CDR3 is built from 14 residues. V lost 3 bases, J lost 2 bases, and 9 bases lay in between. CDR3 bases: TGTGCCAGCAGTGACATCGGGATCACAGATACGCAGTATTTT. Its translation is CASSDIGITDTQYF.

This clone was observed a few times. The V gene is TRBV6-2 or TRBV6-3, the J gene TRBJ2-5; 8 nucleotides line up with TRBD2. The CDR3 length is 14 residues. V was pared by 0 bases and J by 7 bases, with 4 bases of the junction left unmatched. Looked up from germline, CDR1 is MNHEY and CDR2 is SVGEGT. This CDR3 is CASSYSGSGMTQYF. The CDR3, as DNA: TGTGCCAGCAGTTACTCGGGTAGCGGGATGACCCAGTACTTC.

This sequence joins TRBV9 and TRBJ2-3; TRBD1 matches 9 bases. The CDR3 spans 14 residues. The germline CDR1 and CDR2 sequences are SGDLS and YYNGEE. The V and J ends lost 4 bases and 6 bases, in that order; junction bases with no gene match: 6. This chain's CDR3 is CASSMGQGRDTQYF. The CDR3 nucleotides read TGTGCCAGCAGCATGGGACAGGGTCGGGATACGCAGTATTTT.

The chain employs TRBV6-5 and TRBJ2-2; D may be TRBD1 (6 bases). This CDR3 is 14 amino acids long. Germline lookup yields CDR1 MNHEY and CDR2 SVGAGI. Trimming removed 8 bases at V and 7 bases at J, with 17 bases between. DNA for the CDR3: TGTGCCAGCGGGTACAGGGAAGCTTTCGGGGAGCTGTTTTTT. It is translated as CASGYREAFGELFF.

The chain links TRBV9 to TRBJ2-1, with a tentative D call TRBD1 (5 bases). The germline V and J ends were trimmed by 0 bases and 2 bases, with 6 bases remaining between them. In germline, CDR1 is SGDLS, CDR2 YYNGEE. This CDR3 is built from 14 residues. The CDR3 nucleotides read TGTGCCAGCAGCGTAGGACAGACCTACAATGAGCAGTTCTTC. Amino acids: CASSVGQTYNEQFF.

Here the CDR3 reads CASSATGGHQPQHF. Written as DNA, the CDR3 is TGTGCCAGCAGTGCAACCGGGGGGCATCAGCCCCAGCATTTT. The chain joins TRBV2 to TRBJ1-5, with D tentatively TRBD1 (6 bases). The CDR3 has 14 residues. In germline, CDR1 is SNHLY, CDR2 FYNNEI. The V gene lost 4 bases and the J gene lost 5 bases, with 12 bases spanning the gap.

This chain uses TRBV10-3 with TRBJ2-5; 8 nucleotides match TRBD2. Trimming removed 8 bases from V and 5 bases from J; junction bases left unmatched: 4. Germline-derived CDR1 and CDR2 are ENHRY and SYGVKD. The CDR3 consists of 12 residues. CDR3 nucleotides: TGTGCCATCTCAGCGGGAGTGGAGACCCAGTACTTC. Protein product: CAISAGVETQYF.

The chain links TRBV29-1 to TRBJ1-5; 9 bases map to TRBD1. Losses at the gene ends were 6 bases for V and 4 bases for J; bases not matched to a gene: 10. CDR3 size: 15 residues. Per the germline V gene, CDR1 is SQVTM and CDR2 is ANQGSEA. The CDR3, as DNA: TGCAGCGTCGCAAACGGGACAGGGAGGAATCAGCCCCAGCATTTT. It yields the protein CSVANGTGRNQPQHF.